This TCR beta chain was documented in a study of vaccination and CD4 T cells after COVID-19. With regard to this clonotype: Its antigen is currently unknown.

CDR3 size: 16 residues. The germline gives CDR1 SGHVS, CDR2 FNYEAQ. Trimming removed 6 bases from V and 4 bases from J; junction bases left unmatched: 9. Treatment described: approximately nine-day PBMC culture with coronavirus spike peptide pools or control peptides (ViraFEST assay). When more than nine days of culture had elapsed, CD4+ T cells were isolated by negative selection. The Oncomine TCR Beta short-read assay was what sequenced the DNA obtained from cultured CD4+ T cells. A single record per CDR3 protein comes from TCRdb applying MiXCR to the PCR reads. The sample comprises about 17,000 distinct CDR3 sequences, approximately 48% of which are singletons, and 4.5% to 6% rests with the top ten.

Here the sequenced sample was CD4+ T cells from blood, cultured in vitro, taken before SARS-CoV-2 vaccination. The sequence was obtained from a human donor who had recovered from COVID-19. The rearrangement uses TRBV7-6 and TRBJ2-3; 11 bases align to TRBD2. The CDR3 nucleotides read TGTGCCAGCAGTCCCTCTAGCGGGGGGCGGCCAGATACGCAGTATTTT. Amino acids: CASSPSSGGRPDTQYF.